This is a list of T cell receptor beta chains from one sample in a study of CD8 T cells in Susac syndrome. TCRdb redid the calling of the immunoSEQ multiplex PCR reads with MiXCR, one entry per CDR3 protein. The sample holds 95,000 to 150,000 distinct CDR3 sequences, 95% to 96% seen once. The sequenced sample consisted of CD4+ T cells from PBMCs. Every receptor here comes from a human donor with Susac syndrome. CDR3s include the opening cysteine and the closing phenylalanine or tryptophan. D genes are given only for firm matches. Not every row has a clone size; where given, it reads once, few, many or a size class.

D: .
size: .
J: TRBJ2-1
V: TRBV29-1
CDR3: CSALPANEQFF
DNA: TGCAGCGCACTACCCGCAAATGAGCAGTTCTTC

D: TRBD1
size: once
J: TRBJ1-1
V: TRBV20-1
CDR3: CSSRQGPGTEAFF
DNA: TGCAGTTCGAGACAGGGACCAGGGACTGAAGCTTTCTTT

D: .
size: .
J: TRBJ1-2
V: TRBV7-9
CDR3: CASTWGEFNYGYTF
DNA: TGTGCCAGCACCTGGGGGGAGTTTAACTATGGCTACACCTTC

D: TRBD1
size: .
J: TRBJ1-2
V: TRBV29-1
CDR3: CSVAYDRARGYTF
DNA: TGCAGCGTCGCGTACGACAGGGCACGAGGCTACACCTTC

D: .
size: .
J: TRBJ2-6
V: TRBV20-1
CDR3: CSALNPKSGANVLTF
DNA: TGCAGTGCCCTAAACCCTAAATCTGGGGCCAACGTCCTGACTTTC

D: TRBD2
size: .
J: TRBJ2-7
V: TRBV5-1
CDR3: CASSLGQRGSYEQYF
DNA: TGCGCCAGCAGCTTGGGCCAGCGGGGCTCCTACGAGCAGTACTTC

D: TRBD2
size: .
J: TRBJ2-1
V: TRBV3-1
CDR3: CASSRGAAGRGNEQFF
DNA: TGTGCCAGCAGCCGGGGAGCAGCCGGGAGGGGGAATGAGCAGTTCTTC

D: .
size: .
J: TRBJ2-2
V: TRBV15
CDR3: CATSRDRGAGGELFF
DNA: TGTGCCACCAGCAGAGATCGTGGGGCGGGAGGGGAGCTGTTTTTT

D: TRBD1
size: .
J: TRBJ2-5
V: TRBV20-1
CDR3: CSARLQGWQETQYF
DNA: TGCAGTGCTAGGCTACAGGGGTGGCAAGAGACCCAGTACTTC

D: TRBD1
size: .
J: TRBJ2-3
V: TRBV9
CDR3: CASSRSGDREDTQYF
DNA: TGTGCCAGCAGCAGGAGCGGGGACAGGGAAGATACGCAGTATTTT

D: .
size: .
J: TRBJ2-1
V: TRBV11-2
CDR3: CASSLEGGSYNEQFF
DNA: TGTGCCAGCAGCTTAGAAGGGGGATCCTACAATGAGCAGTTCTTC

D: TRBD1
size: .
J: TRBJ1-4
V: TRBV5-4
CDR3: CASSRTGFDEKLFF
DNA: TGTGCCAGCAGCCGGACAGGGTTCGATGAAAAACTGTTTTTT

D: TRBD1
size: once
J: TRBJ1-5
V: TRBV20-1
CDR3: CSASPGQSFNQPQHF
DNA: TGCAGTGCTAGCCCGGGACAGAGTTTCAATCAGCCCCAGCATTTT

D: .
size: .
J: TRBJ2-3
V: TRBV28
CDR3: CASSLGGTLGPDTQYF
DNA: TGTGCCAGCAGTTTAGGCGGGACGCTGGGCCCAGATACGCAGTATTTT

D: .
size: .
J: TRBJ2-2
V: TRBV9
CDR3: CASSVAGRPTGELFF
DNA: TGTGCCAGCAGCGTAGCAGGGCGTCCCACCGGGGAGCTGTTTTTT

D: TRBD2
size: .
J: TRBJ2-3
V: TRBV20-1
CDR3: CSARDLLSGGRGSDTQYF
DNA: TGCAGTGCTAGAGATCTCCTGAGCGGCGGGAGAGGTTCAGATACGCAGTATTTT

D: .
size: .
J: TRBJ1-5
V: TRBV18
CDR3: CASGVDSNQPQHF
DNA: TGTGCCAGCGGCGTGGACAGTAATCAGCCCCAGCATTTT

D: TRBD2
size: .
J: TRBJ2-1
V: TRBV5-1
CDR3: CASSGTSGSSYNEQFF
DNA: TGCGCCAGCAGCGGGACTAGCGGAAGCTCCTACAATGAGCAGTTCTTC

D: .
size: .
J: TRBJ2-2
V: TRBV28
CDR3: CASSLEAANTGELFF
DNA: TGTGCCAGCAGTTTGGAGGCAGCGAACACCGGGGAGCTGTTTTTT

D: .
size: .
J: TRBJ2-2
V: TRBV18
CDR3: CASSPPRQSGELFF
DNA: TGTGCCAGCTCACCCCCACGGCAATCCGGGGAGCTGTTTTTT

D: TRBD1
size: .
J: TRBJ1-5
V: TRBV15
CDR3: CATSSRDRGYNQPQHF
DNA: TGTGCCACCAGCAGCCGAGACAGGGGCTATAATCAGCCCCAGCATTTT

D: .
size: once
J: TRBJ1-1
V: TRBV5-1
CDR3: CASSLAQNTEAFF
DNA: TGCGCCAGCAGCTTGGCTCAAAACACTGAAGCTTTCTTT

D: TRBD1
size: .
J: TRBJ1-2
V: TRBV4-2
CDR3: CASSQGGTGVQLGYTF
DNA: TGTGCCAGCAGCCAAGGAGGTACAGGGGTTCAGTTAGGCTACACCTTC

D: .
size: .
J: TRBJ2-1
V: TRBV6-6
CDR3: CASSYPGVSSYNEQFF
DNA: TGTGCCAGCAGTTACCCGGGGGTGAGCTCCTACAATGAGCAGTTCTTC

D: TRBD1
size: .
J: TRBJ2-5
V: TRBV2
CDR3: CASSRRPGQGETQYF
DNA: TGTGCCAGCAGTCGTCGCCCGGGACAGGGGGAGACCCAGTACTTC

D: .
size: .
J: TRBJ1-1
V: TRBV29-1
CDR3: CSAAPQMNTEAFF
DNA: TGCAGCGCCGCGCCGCAGATGAACACTGAAGCTTTCTTT

D: .
size: .
J: TRBJ2-7
V: TRBV3-1
CDR3: CASSHAAVGEQYF
DNA: TGTGCCAGCAGCCATGCTGCGGTGGGCGAGCAGTACTTC

D: .
size: .
J: TRBJ2-3
V: TRBV30
CDR3: CAWGSGGSTDTQYF
DNA: TGTGCCTGGGGATCCGGGGGATCCACAGATACGCAGTATTTT

D: .
size: .
J: TRBJ2-1
V: TRBV29-1
CDR3: CSVESVYNEQFF
DNA: TGCAGCGTTGAATCCGTTTACAATGAGCAGTTCTTC

D: TRBD2
size: .
J: TRBJ2-7
V: TRBV19
CDR3: CASSISGTIHEQYF
DNA: TGTGCCAGTAGTATTAGCGGGACCATCCACGAGCAGTACTTC

D: TRBD1
size: .
J: TRBJ1-2
V: TRBV20-1
CDR3: CSARETGRGYTF
DNA: TGCAGTGCTAGAGAGACAGGGAGAGGCTACACCTTC

D: .
size: once
J: TRBJ2-3
V: TRBV6-5
CDR3: CASSYRDYKIDTQYF
DNA: TGTGCCAGCAGTTACAGAGACTACAAGATAGATACGCAGTATTTT

D: TRBD2
size: .
J: TRBJ2-5
V: TRBV11-2
CDR3: CASSLVGGYQETQYF
DNA: TGTGCCAGCAGCTTAGTGGGGGGGTACCAAGAGACCCAGTACTTC

D: TRBD1
size: .
J: TRBJ2-5
V: TRBV12-3/TRBV12-4
CDR3: CASSLLPGQGKETQYF
DNA: TGTGCCAGCAGTCTCCTGCCGGGACAGGGGAAAGAGACCCAGTACTTC

D: .
size: .
J: TRBJ1-1
V: TRBV29-1
CDR3: CSVRSGLFTEAFF
DNA: TGCAGCGTCCGTTCGGGGCTCTTCACTGAAGCTTTCTTT

D: .
size: .
J: TRBJ1-2
V: TRBV20-1
CDR3: CSARGGANGYTF
DNA: TGCAGTGCTAGAGGGGGCGCGAATGGCTACACCTTC

D: .
size: once
J: TRBJ2-7
V: TRBV6-6
CDR3: CASSKAGDASSYEQYF
DNA: TGTGCCAGCTCGAAAGCGGGCGACGCGAGCTCCTACGAGCAGTACTTC

D: .
size: .
J: TRBJ1-2
V: TRBV3-1
CDR3: CASSQGQVSSYGYTF
DNA: TGTGCCAGCAGCCAAGGACAGGTCTCCTCATATGGCTACACCTTC

D: .
size: .
J: TRBJ2-7
V: TRBV7-2
CDR3: CASSPNTYEQYF
DNA: TGTGCCAGCAGCCCCAACACCTACGAGCAGTACTTC

D: .
size: .
J: TRBJ2-5
V: TRBV11-2
CDR3: CASAYQETQYF
DNA: TGTGCCAGCGCATACCAAGAGACCCAGTACTTC

D: TRBD1
size: .
J: TRBJ1-1
V: TRBV7-6
CDR3: CASSSGQGGNTEAFF
DNA: TGTGCCAGCAGCTCTGGACAGGGAGGGAACACTGAAGCTTTCTTT

D: .
size: .
J: TRBJ1-2
V: TRBV20-1
CDR3: CSASPRTGGYTF
DNA: TGCAGTGCTAGTCCCAGGACGGGAGGCTACACCTTC

D: TRBD1
size: .
J: TRBJ2-5
V: TRBV5-4
CDR3: CASSPGQGSETQYF
DNA: TGTGCCAGCAGCCCGGGACAGGGGTCGGAGACCCAGTACTTC

D: .
size: .
J: TRBJ1-1
V: TRBV5-1
CDR3: CASSFLVNTEAFF
DNA: TGCGCCAGCAGCTTTTTGGTGAACACTGAAGCTTTCTTT